This T cell receptor (beta chain) appears in the sequencing data of a study of T-cell memory formation after mild COVID-19. The study, taken as a whole, reports: The finding that pre-infection memory included some responding clones suggested that cross-reactive memory joined. CD4+ bias marked clones expanding day 15 to 37, unlike balanced contracting clones. Second-wave clones that peaked on day 37 lacked confirmed SARS-CoV-2 specificity.

5'RACE, which relied on constant-segment primers, yielded TCR alpha and TCR beta cDNA libraries carrying sample barcodes and UMIs. One entry per CDR3 protein results from TCRdb running MiXCR on the 5' RACE reads. The sample has around 340,000 distinct CDR3 sequences, under 15% seen once; the top ten hold about 22%. For this clonotype: Antigen unknown.

The CDR3 has 15 amino acids. Between the trimmed V and J ends, which lost 1 base and 4 bases, there was a span of 14 bases. Germline CDR1 and CDR2: SEHNR and FQNEAQ (reference sequence). This sequence was found in a young man who had mild COVID-19 (a few samples of this study predate the infection). Cell type and time point are not known. The sequencing input was PBMCs or a T cell subset sorted from them (not recorded which). The gene calls are TRBV7-9 and TRBJ2-7; D gene ambiguous. The CDR3 region is CASSLGRSLGYEQYF. CDR3 nucleotide sequence: TGTGCCAGCAGCTTAGGCAGGAGCCTTGGGTACGAGCAGTACTTC.